The clone carrying this T cell receptor beta chain has just a few counts. Its antigen is unidentified. The sample originates from a study of regulatory T cells in long-lasting Graves disease. Study context: Graves' patients who were just diagnosed had used antithyroid drugs for under 3 months.

The ends were cut back, 4 bases at V and 4 bases at J, with 12 bases in the middle. The CDR3 runs to 15 residues. Per germline, CDR1 KGHDR and CDR2 SFDVKD. Time point of the sample: newly diagnosed GD, antithyroid drugs for less than 3 months. RNA isolated from PBMCs was used to make the TCR library. Arm-PCR with iRepertoire HTBI primers amplified the CDR3 regions for these TCR beta libraries. TCRdb passed the multiplex PCR reads through MiXCR, listing each CDR3 protein once. The sample has a few hundred thousand distinct CDR3 sequences; over 15% are singletons. Study-wide points: There were preferences for TRBV28, TRBJ1-2 and TRBJ2-5 in persistent disease.

The same data also contributed to another study, on T cells in Graves' hyperthyroidism and ophthalmopathy. Per that paper: Within blood appeared most thyroid clonotypes that had expanded above 0.001.

The material sequenced was peripheral blood mononuclear cells (PBMCs), taken at new diagnosis, from a patient treated with antithyroid drugs. This TCR was sampled from a man aged 40-50 years with Graves disease. The chain combines TRBV24-1 with TRBJ2-2; unclear D gene. The CDR3 nucleotides are TGTGCCACCAGTGACCCCCGAGGCATCACCGGGGAGCTGTTTTTT. This gives the protein CATSDPRGITGELFF.